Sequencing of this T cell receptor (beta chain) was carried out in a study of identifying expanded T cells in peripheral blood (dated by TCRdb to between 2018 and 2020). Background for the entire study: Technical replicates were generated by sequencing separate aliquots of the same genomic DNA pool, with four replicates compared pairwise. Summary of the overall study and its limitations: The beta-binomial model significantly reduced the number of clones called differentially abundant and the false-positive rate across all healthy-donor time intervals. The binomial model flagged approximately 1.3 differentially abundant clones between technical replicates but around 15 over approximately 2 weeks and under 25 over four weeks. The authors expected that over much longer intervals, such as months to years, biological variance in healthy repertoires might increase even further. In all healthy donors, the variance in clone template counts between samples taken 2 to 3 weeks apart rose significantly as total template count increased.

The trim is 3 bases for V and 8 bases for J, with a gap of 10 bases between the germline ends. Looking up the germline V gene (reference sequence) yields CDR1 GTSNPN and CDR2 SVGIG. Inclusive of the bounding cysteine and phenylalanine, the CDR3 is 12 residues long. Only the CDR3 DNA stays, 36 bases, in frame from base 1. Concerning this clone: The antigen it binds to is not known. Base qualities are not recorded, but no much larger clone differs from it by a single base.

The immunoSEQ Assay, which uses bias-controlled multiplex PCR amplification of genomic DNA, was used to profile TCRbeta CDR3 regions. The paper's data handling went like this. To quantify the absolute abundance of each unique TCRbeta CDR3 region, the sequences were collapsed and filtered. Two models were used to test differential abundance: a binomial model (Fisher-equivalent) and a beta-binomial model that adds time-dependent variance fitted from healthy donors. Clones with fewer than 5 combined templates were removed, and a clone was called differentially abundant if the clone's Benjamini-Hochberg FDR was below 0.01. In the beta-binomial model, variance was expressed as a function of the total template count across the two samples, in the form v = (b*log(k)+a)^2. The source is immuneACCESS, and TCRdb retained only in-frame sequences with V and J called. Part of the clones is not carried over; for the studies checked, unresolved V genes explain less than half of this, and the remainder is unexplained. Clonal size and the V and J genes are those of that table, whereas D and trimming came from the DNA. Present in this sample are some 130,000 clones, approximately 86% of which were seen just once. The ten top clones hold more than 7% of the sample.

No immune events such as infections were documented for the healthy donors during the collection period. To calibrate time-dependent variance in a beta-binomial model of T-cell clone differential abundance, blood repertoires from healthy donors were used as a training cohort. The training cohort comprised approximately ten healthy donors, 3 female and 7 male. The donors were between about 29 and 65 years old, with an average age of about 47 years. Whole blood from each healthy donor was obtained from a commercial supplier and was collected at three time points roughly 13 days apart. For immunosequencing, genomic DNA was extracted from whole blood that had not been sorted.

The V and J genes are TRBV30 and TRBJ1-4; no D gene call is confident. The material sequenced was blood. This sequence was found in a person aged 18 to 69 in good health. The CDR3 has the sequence CAWRRPREKLFF. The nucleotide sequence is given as TGTGCCTGGAGGCGTCCACGGGAAAAACTGTTTTTT.